This entry describes one T cell receptor beta chain. Its antigen is undetermined. The 5'RACE method, run with constant-segment primers, produced TCR alpha and TCR beta cDNA libraries (carrying sample barcodes and UMIs). MiXCR, run by TCRdb on the 5' RACE reads, gives a single entry per CDR3 protein. The table lists 500,000 to 600,000 distinct CDR3 sequences, about 20% of them singletons. The record originates from a study of T-cell memory formation after mild COVID-19. Study findings and constraints: Researchers report contracting CD4+ clones mostly in CM and EM, with CD8+ clones in EMRA.

The germline V and J ends were trimmed by 3 bases and 2 bases, with 11 bases remaining between them. The CDR3 length is 14 residues. Sequenced sample: PBMCs or a T cell subset sorted from them (not recorded which). The V gene is TRBV12-3 or TRBV12-4, the J gene TRBJ2-7; D may be TRBD1 (5 bases). The TCR was taken from an adult woman who had mild COVID-19 (a few samples of this study predate the infection). Cell type and time point are not known. CDR3 sequence reads: CASSFQGIPYEQYF. As DNA, the CDR3 is TGTGCCAGCAGTTTCCAGGGAATCCCCTACGAGCAGTACTTC.